What follows is one TCR beta chain and its context. This table comes from immunoSEQ multiplex PCR, and its TCRdb copy is limited to in-frame clones, with some not included. The table includes 25,000 to 30,000 clones, approximately 94% detected once. The data originate from a study of T cell changes during pregnancy in multiple sclerosis. From germline, CDR1 is SNHLY and CDR2 FYNNEI. The CDR3 spans 14 residues. V dropped 10 bases and J dropped 4 bases, with 17 bases sitting between them. The TCR comes from a female donor with multiple sclerosis, enrolled in a pregnancy study. The sequences come from CD8+ T cells from peripheral blood mononuclear cells, collected before pregnancy. The V call is TRBV2, the J call TRBJ2-1; D perhaps matches TRBD1 (5 bases). The CDR3 DNA sequence: TGTGCCATTATGGCAGGGCTAGGGTACAATGAGCAGTTCTTC. Translating it yields CAIMAGLGYNEQFF.